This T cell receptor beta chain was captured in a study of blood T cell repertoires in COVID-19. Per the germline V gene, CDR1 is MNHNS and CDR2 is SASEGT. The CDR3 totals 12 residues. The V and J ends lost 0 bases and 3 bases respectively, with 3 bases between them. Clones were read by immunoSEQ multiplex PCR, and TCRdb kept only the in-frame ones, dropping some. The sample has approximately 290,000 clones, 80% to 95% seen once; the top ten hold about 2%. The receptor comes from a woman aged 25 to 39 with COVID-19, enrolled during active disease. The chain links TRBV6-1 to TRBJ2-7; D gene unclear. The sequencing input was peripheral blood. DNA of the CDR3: TGTGCCAGCAGTGAAGCCCGCTACGAGCAGTACTTC. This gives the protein CASSEARYEQYF.